This T cell receptor (beta chain) was identified during a study of spatial heterogeneity in lung cancer. The table lists this clonotype with many counts. The time point: sample taken at primary tumor resection. Individual TCR cDNA molecules each bore their own unique molecular identifier. TCRdb processed the 5' RACE reads anew with MiXCR; each CDR3 protein has one entry. The data contain about 35,000 distinct CDR3 sequences, approximately 3.1% of them singletons. Per the germline V gene, CDR1 is MDHEN and CDR2 is SYDVKM. The J segment lost 7 bases and the V segment lost 5 bases, leaving 7 bases of the junction unmatched. The CDR3 contains 14 residues.

V is TRBV28 and J is TRBJ1-5; 8 positions match TRBD1. The receptor was derived from a male donor with early-stage non-small cell lung cancer. Specimen: normal lung tissue next to the tumor, collected at surgery. The CDR3 DNA sequence: TGTGCCAGCAGTCCTGGACAGGGAGGGCAGCCCCAGCATTTT. Protein sequence: CASSPGQGGQPQHF.